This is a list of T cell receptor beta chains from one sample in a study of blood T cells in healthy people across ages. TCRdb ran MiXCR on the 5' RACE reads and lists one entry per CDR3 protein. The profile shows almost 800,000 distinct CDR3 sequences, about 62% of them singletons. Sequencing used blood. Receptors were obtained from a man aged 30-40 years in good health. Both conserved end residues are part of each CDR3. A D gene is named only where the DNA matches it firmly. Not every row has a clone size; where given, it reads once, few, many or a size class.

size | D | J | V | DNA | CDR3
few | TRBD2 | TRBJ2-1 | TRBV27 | TGTGCCAGCAGTCGTTACTCGGGGGGGCGCAATGAGCAGTTCTTC | CASSRYSGGRNEQFF
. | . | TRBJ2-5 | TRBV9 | TGTGCCAGCGCAGAGGGGCGGGGAGAGACCCAGTACTTC | CASAEGRGETQYF
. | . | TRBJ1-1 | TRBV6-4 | TGTGCCAGCAGCGAAAGCGGCTATAACACTGAAGCTTTCTTT | CASSESGYNTEAFF
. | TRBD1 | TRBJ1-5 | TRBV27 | TGTGCCAGCAGACCACTCCGGGACAGGGTCGACCAGCCCCAGCATTTT | CASRPLRDRVDQPQHF
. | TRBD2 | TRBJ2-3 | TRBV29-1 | TGCAGCGTTAGCCCTCGCGGGAGAGCAGATACGCAGTATTTT | CSVSPRGRADTQYF
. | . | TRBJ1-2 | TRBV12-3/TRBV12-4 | TGTGCCAGCAGGGCAACAGGGACTGGTGGCTACACCTTC | CASRATGTGGYTF
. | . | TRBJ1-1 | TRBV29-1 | TGCAGCGTTGCCCATGGGGGAGAAGCTTTCTTT | CSVAHGGEAFF
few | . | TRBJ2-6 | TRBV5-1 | TGCGCCAGCACCCGGGGTAATTATGGGGCCAACGTCCTGACTTTC | CASTRGNYGANVLTF
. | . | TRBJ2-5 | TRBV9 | TGTGCCAGCAGCGTGGGAGGTCAGGGGAGCGCGCAGTACTTC | CASSVGGQGSAQYF
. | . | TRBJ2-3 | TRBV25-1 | TGTGCCAGCAGTGAAGGTACTCCTCACACAGATACGCAGTATTTT | CASSEGTPHTDTQYF
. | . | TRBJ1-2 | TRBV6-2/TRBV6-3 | TGTGCCAGCAGTTACGGCGACTATGGCTACACCTTC | CASSYGDYGYTF
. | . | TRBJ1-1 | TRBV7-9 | TGTGCCAGCAGAGCAATCATGAACACTGAAGCTTTCTTT | CASRAIMNTEAFF
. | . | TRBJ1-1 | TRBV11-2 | TGTGCCAGCAGCTTAGCGTGGGGAGAGAACACTGAAGCTTTCTTT | CASSLAWGENTEAFF
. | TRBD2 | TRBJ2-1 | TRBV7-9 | TGTGCCAGCAGCTTGACGGGAGGGCCGCACAATGAGCAGTTCTTC | CASSLTGGPHNEQFF
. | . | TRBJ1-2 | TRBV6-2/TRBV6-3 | TGTGCCAGCAAGTATAAAGGCGACAGCTATGGCTACACCTTC | CASKYKGDSYGYTF
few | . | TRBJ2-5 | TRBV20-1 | TGCAGTGCTAGGGAACAGGGCTTGGAGACCCAGTACTTC | CSAREQGLETQYF
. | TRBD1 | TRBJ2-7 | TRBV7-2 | TGTGCCAGCAGCTTAGAGACAGGGGGCTCGGACAATGAGCAGTACTTC | CASSLETGGSDNEQYF
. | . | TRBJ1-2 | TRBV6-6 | TGTGCCAGCAGTTCGTCCGGGGCGTTTAATGGCTACACCTTC | CASSSSGAFNGYTF
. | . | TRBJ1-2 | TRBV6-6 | TGTGCCAACTTGGACACCTCTAACTATGGCTACACCTTC | CANLDTSNYGYTF
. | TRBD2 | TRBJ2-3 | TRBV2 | TGTGCCAGCAGTAGAACTAGCGGGGGACTAACAGATACGCAGTATTTT | CASSRTSGGLTDTQYF
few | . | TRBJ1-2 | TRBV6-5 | TGTGCCAGCAGTTACGAGGCTAGCGGGGGCTACACCTTC | CASSYEASGGYTF
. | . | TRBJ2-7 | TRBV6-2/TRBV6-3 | TGTGCCAGCAGTCAACTTAGCGTGAGTCATTACGAGCAGTACTTC | CASSQLSVSHYEQYF
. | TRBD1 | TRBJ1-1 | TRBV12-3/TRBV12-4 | TGTGCCAGCAGTCCCCGACAGGGTACGAACACTGAAGCTTTCTTT | CASSPRQGTNTEAFF
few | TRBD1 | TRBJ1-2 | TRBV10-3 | TGTGCCATCAGTGAGTCACTACGCCGGGACAGGGAATATAACTATGGCTACACCTTC | CAISESLRRDREYNYGYTF
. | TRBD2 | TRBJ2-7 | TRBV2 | TGTGCCAGCAGGGAAGGACTAGCGCGGCTCAAGCAGTACTTC | CASREGLARLKQYF
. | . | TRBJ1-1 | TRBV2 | TGTGCCAGCTCGAGCACCAATGTGAGGGGTGAAGCTTTCTTT | CASSSTNVRGEAFF
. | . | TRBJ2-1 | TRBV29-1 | TGCAGCGGGGGGGCTGAGAGTGAGCAGTTCTTC | CSGGAESEQFF
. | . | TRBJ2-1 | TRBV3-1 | TGTGCCAGCAGCCAAGATTGGGGTGAGGGGCGGAAGTTCTTC | CASSQDWGEGRKFF
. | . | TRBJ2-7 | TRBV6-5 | TGTGCCAGCAGTTCCATACACCTCTCCTACGAGCAGTACTTC | CASSSIHLSYEQYF
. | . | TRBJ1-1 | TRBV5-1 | TGCGCCAGCAGCTTGTATGGGAGCATGAACACTGAAGCTTTCTTT | CASSLYGSMNTEAFF
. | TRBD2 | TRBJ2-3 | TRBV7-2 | TGTGCCAGCAGCTCCTCTCCGGGACTAAGCACAGATACGCAGTATTTT | CASSSSPGLSTDTQYF
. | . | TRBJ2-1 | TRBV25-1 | TGTGCCAGCAGTGATCGGGTGCACAATAAGCAGTTCTTC | CASSDRVHNKQFF
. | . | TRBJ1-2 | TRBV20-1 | TGCAGTGCCAGGAGGGGACGGTCGGTGGATGGCTACACCTTC | CSARRGRSVDGYTF
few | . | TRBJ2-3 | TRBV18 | TGTGCCAGCTCACCTAAGGGGGACACAGATACGCAGTATTTT | CASSPKGDTDTQYF
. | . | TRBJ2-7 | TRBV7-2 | TGTGCCAGCAGCAAACGGGACGGGCTGGTTTCCGAGCAGTACTTC | CASSKRDGLVSEQYF
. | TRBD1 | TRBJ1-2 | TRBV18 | TGTGCCAGCTCACCTAACTACGAGCAGGGACAGGGTTTTGGCTACACCTTC | CASSPNYEQGQGFGYTF
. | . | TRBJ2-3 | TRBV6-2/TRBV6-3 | TGTGCCAGCAGTGAAGACTTGCCGTCTACGCAGTATTTT | CASSEDLPSTQYF
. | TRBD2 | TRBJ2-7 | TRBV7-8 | TGTGCCAGCAGCCCGTATAGCAGGGGGACTAGCGGGCTAAACAAGCAGTACTTC | CASSPYSRGTSGLNKQYF
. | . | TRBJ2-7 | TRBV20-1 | TGCAGTGCTAGAGATTTGGGCGGGTCCTTTACCTACGAGCAGTACTTC | CSARDLGGSFTYEQYF
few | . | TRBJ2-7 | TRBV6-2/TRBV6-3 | TGTGCCAGCAGTTACAACAGCTACGAGCAGTACTTC | CASSYNSYEQYF
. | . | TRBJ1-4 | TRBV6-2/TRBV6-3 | TGTGCCAGCAGATACCACCCGGGCACTAATGAAAAACTGTTTTTT | CASRYHPGTNEKLFF
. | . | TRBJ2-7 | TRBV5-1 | TGCGCCAGCAGCTTAAGCCCGAGCTCCTACAATGAGCAGTACTTC | CASSLSPSSYNEQYF
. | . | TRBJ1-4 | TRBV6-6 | TGTGCCAGCAGTGGCAACCTGGGGGAAAAACTGTTTTTT | CASSGNLGEKLFF
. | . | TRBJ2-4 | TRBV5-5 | TGTGCCAGCAGCGGCGGACCAGAAAACATTCAGTACTTC | CASSGGPENIQYF
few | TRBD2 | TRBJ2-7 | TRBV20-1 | TGCAGTGCTAGAGATAAGGAAGCGGGACGAAATGAGCAGTACTTC | CSARDKEAGRNEQYF
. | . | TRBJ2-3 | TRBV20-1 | TGCAGTGCTAACATTCTCCGGGATACGCAGTATTTT | CSANILRDTQYF